The 19 T cell receptor beta chains below come from one sample, sequenced in a study of control samples from healthy donors and cancer patients. Repertoires were generated with immunoSEQ multiplex PCR, while TCRdb's copy carries only in-frame clones and drops some. The top ten clones hold approximately 48% of a sample with 35,000 to 45,000 clones, 83% of them seen once. Sequencing used blood. The receptors shown here come from a man aged 60 to 69 in good health.

The rearrangement joins TRBV18 to TRBJ1-3; D is undetermined. V was pared by 6 bases and J by 1 base, with 13 bases between. Germline assignment: CDR1 KGHSH and CDR2 LQKENI. CDR3 length: 15 amino acids. The CDR3 DNA follows: TGTGCCAGCTCCCTTACGACACAGTCTGGAAACACCATATATTTT. It yields the protein CASSLTTQSGNTIYF.

This chain links TRBV18 with TRBJ2-3; 9 nucleotides line up with TRBD2. CDR3 length: 18 residues. The V gene's germline CDR1 is KGHSH and CDR2 LQKENI. V gave up 4 bases and J gave up 0 bases; unmatched junction bases: 11. CDR3 amino acids: CASSHFLSGGSSTDTQYF. The CDR3 DNA reads as TGTGCCAGCTCACACTTTCTTAGCGGGGGCTCTAGCACAGATACGCAGTATTTT.

The chain joins TRBV28 to TRBJ1-6; D unclear. The CDR3 sequence is 12 residues long. Germline CDR1 reads MDHEN; CDR2 reads SYDVKM. Trimming pared 2 bases from V and 8 bases from J, leaving 4 bases between. In DNA form, the CDR3 reads TGTGCCAGCAGTTTACAGGATTCACCCCTCCACTTT. It encodes CASSLQDSPLHF.

V and J are TRBV6-5 and TRBJ1-1; TRBD1 matches 8 bases. Trimming cost V 5 bases and J 6 bases; bases outside gene matches: 11. From germline, CDR1 is MNHEY and CDR2 SVGAGI. The CDR3 covers 15 residues. The CDR3 nucleotides are TGTGCCAGCAGTACTTGGACAGGGAGGGTGGCTGAAGCTTTCTTT. The encoded protein is CASSTWTGRVAEAFF.

This chain links TRBV7-2 with TRBJ1-6; 8 nucleotides line up with TRBD1. The length of the CDR3 is 15 residues. CDR1 is SGHTA and CDR2 is FQGNSA in the germline V gene. V shed 0 bases, J shed 13 bases, and the junction held 8 bases outside the gene matches. The CDR3 nucleotides are TGTGCCAGCAGCTTAGCGGGACAGGCAAGGACGCCCCTCCACTTT. It translates to CASSLAGQARTPLHF. Drawing the rest from reference TRBV7-2 and TRBJ1-6, the complete variable domain is GAGVSQSPSNKVTEKGKDVELRCDPISGHTALYWYRQSLGQGLEFLIYFQGNSAPDKSGLPSDRFSAERTGGSVSTLTIQRTQQEDSAVYLCASSLAGQARTPLHFGNGTRLTVT.

The rearrangement joins TRBV18 to TRBJ1-5; D unresolved. In germline, CDR1 is KGHSH, CDR2 LQKENI. V was cut by 0 bases and J by 4 bases, with 4 bases left in between. CDR3 size: 13 residues. The CDR3 nucleotides are TGTGCCAGCTCACCACCGGGTAATCAGCCCCAGCATTTT. This sequence encodes CASSPPGNQPQHF.

The chain is built from TRBV2 and TRBJ1-1; D is unresolved. The CDR3 extends over 14 amino acids. The V and J ends lost 4 bases and 5 bases respectively, with 14 bases between them. Germline CDR1 is SNHLY and CDR2 is FYNNEI. Here the CDR3 reads CASSAEGPRTEAFF. The CDR3, as DNA: TGTGCCAGCAGTGCAGAGGGCCCTAGAACTGAAGCTTTCTTT.

This sequence joins TRBV2 and TRBJ1-1; 7 bases align to TRBD1. Germline-derived CDR1 and CDR2 are SNHLY and FYNNEI. The V and J ends lost 6 bases and 6 bases, in that order; junction bases with no gene match: 4. The CDR3 sequence is 12 residues long. The CDR3 DNA is TGTGCCAGCAGGAGACAGGGTGCTGAAGCTTTCTTT. Amino acids: CASRRQGAEAFF.

The rearrangement uses TRBV1 and TRBJ2-1; TRBD2 is taken as the D call from the table, unchecked against the DNA. TRBV1 is designated a pseudogene. The CDR3 sequence is 20 residues long. This CDR3 reads CTSSQDPFLAGPSSYNEQFF. In nucleotides, the CDR3 is TGCACCAGCAGCCAAGACCCGTTTCTAGCGGGCCCTAGCTCCTACAATGAGCAGTTCTTC.

This chain uses TRBV4-1 with TRBJ1-4; 7 bases map to TRBD1. Germline-derived CDR1 and CDR2 are MGHRA and YSYEKL. V gave up 2 bases and J gave up 8 bases; unmatched junction bases: 8. The CDR3 is 15 amino acids. The CDR3 loop reads CASSQNRGTGEKLFF. CDR3 coding DNA: TGCGCCAGCAGCCAAAACAGGGGAACGGGGGAAAAACTGTTTTTT.

In this sample, this clone turned up once. The chain recombines TRBV11-2 with TRBJ1-5; tentative D call: TRBD1 (5 bases). The CDR3 is made up of 16 amino acids. Germline V gives CDR1 SGHAT, CDR2 FQNNGV. V was clipped by 5 bases and J by 3 bases, with 17 bases between them. This CDR3 reads CASSLRADSANQPQHF. The CDR3 region has the DNA TGTGCCAGCAGCCTAAGAGCCGACAGTGCCAATCAGCCCCAGCATTTT.

The V gene is TRBV10-2, the J gene TRBJ2-1; tentatively, D is TRBD2 (5 bases). The ends were cut back, 1 base at V and 0 bases at J, with 10 bases in the middle. Germline V lookup: CDR1 WSHSY, CDR2 SAAADI. CDR3 length equals 16 residues. In nucleotides, the CDR3 is TGCGCCAGCAGTGAGTTCCGGGGAACCTCCTACAATGAGCAGTTCTTC. Amino acids: CASSEFRGTSYNEQFF.

The chain recombines TRBV25-1 with TRBJ1-1, with D maybe TRBD1 (5 bases). Germline V lookup: CDR1 MGHDK, CDR2 SYGVNS. The CDR3 runs 12 residues. V shed 4 bases and J shed 11 bases, with 14 bases lying between them. The CDR3 DNA follows: TGTGCCAGCAGTGCTACTTCAGGGTTTGCTTTCTTT. It specifies CASSATSGFAFF.

The rearrangement links TRBV6-5 to TRBJ1-2; 8 nucleotides line up with TRBD1. Germline V gene lookup returns CDR1 MNHEY and CDR2 SVGAGI. V shed 5 bases, J shed 3 bases, and the junction held 5 bases outside the gene matches. This CDR3 comprises 14 residues. CDR3 residues: CASSLRGHDYGYTF. For the CDR3, the DNA is TGTGCCAGCAGTCTCAGGGGGCACGACTATGGCTACACCTTC.

The V gene is TRBV5-5, the J gene TRBJ2-1; TRBD2 matches 7 bases. CDR3 size: 14 residues. Germline CDR1 and CDR2: SGHKS and YYEKEE (reference sequence). With 10 bases clipped from V and 0 bases from J, the junction kept 7 bases outside the gene matches. This CDR3 is CAGSGGPSYNEQFF. CDR3 nucleotide sequence: TGTGCCGGTTCGGGAGGCCCCTCCTACAATGAGCAGTTCTTC.

This clone was found a few times. The gene calls are TRBV24-1 and TRBJ2-3; 11 bases are shared with TRBD2. The ends lost 4 bases at V and 2 bases at J; junction bases unmatched: 10. This CDR3 is 18 amino acids long. CDR1 KGHDR and CDR2 SFDVKD come from the germline V gene. The CDR3 sequence is CATSDRELAGAYTDTQYF. CDR3 DNA: TGTGCCACCAGTGACCGCGAACTAGCGGGAGCCTACACAGATACGCAGTATTTT.

V is TRBV28 and J is TRBJ2-3; tentative D call: TRBD2 (5 bases). CDR3 length: 17 amino acids. In germline, CDR1 is MDHEN, CDR2 SYDVKM. With 5 bases removed from V and 3 bases from J, the gap between germline ends came to 21 bases. The CDR3 here is CASSPPYGTPGTDTQYF. The CDR3 region has the DNA TGTGCCAGCAGTCCGCCTTATGGAACCCCGGGGACAGATACGCAGTATTTT.

CDR3: CASSYPGSYEQYF. Written as DNA, the CDR3 is TGCGCCAGCAGTTACCCGGGGTCCTACGAGCAGTACTTC. The V call is TRBV5-1, the J call TRBJ2-7; D perhaps matches TRBD2 (5 bases). Germline loops: CDR1 SGHRS, CDR2 YFSETQ. V was cut by 5 bases and J by 1 base, with 10 bases left in between. This CDR3 is 13 amino acids long. The entire variable domain, with the rest obtained from reference TRBV5-1 and TRBJ2-7, is as follows: KAGVTQTPRYLIKTRGQQVTLSCSPISGHRSVSWYQQTPGQGLQFLFEYFSETQRNKGNFPGRFSGRQFSNSRSEMNVSTLELGDSALYLCASSYPGSYEQYFGPGTRLTVT.

The chain uses TRBV19 and TRBJ1-2; D may be TRBD1 (5 bases). The CDR3 loop spans 16 amino acids. V was trimmed by 3 bases and J by 2 bases, leaving 16 bases between them. In germline, CDR1 is LNHDA, CDR2 SQIVND (reference sequence). Here the CDR3 reads CASSIHLAGRNYGYTF. DNA of the CDR3: TGTGCCAGTAGTATTCACCTGGCAGGGAGGAACTATGGCTACACCTTC.